The clone carrying this T cell receptor beta chain came up a few times. What it recognizes is unknown. The data were taken from a study of T cell repertoires in cytomegalovirus infection. Overall study context: The study used recently identified HLA-C-restricted and well-studied HLA-B-restricted CMV epitopes.

TCRdb re-called the reads through MiXCR, storing one row per CDR3 protein. The sample lists about 830,000 distinct CDR3 sequences, about 30% occurring once. The germline V and J ends were trimmed by 2 bases and 0 bases, with 8 bases remaining between them. The CDR3 runs to 14 residues. Per the germline V gene, CDR1 is SEHNR and CDR2 is FQNEAQ (reference sequence). General study findings and limits: The cumulative frequency of public TCR beta families distinguished individuals who carried CMV together with the relevant HLA. Dominant in the ex vivo response were TCR beta clonotypes restricted by HLA-C and specific for CMV.

V gene TRBV7-9 combines with J gene TRBJ2-7, with TRBD1 as a possible D gene (6 bases). The sequence derives from a human donor in good health (CMV status not recorded). Some clones in this sample may be carry-over from other donors' samples. The source material was cultured CD8+ T cells from PBMCs, sampled from culture after CMV antigen stimulation. The CDR3 loop reads CASSLRTDSYEQYF. In DNA, the CDR3 is TGTGCCAGCAGCTTAAGGACAGACTCCTACGAGCAGTACTTC. Drawing the rest from reference TRBV7-9 and TRBJ2-7, the complete variable domain is DTGVSQNPRHKITKRGQNVTFRCDPISEHNRLYWYRQTLGQGPEFLTYFQNEAQLEKSRLLSDRFSAERPKGSFSTLEIQRTEQGDSAMYLCASSLRTDSYEQYFGPGTRLTVT.